The 23 T cell receptor delta chains below all came from one sample that was sequenced in a study of γδ T cells in repeated Plasmodium falciparum infection. Gammadelta T cells were flow-sorted from PBMC into Vgamma9/Vdelta2+ and Vdelta2-negative populations for bulk analysis. TCRdb re-processed the multiplex PCR reads using CATT. The data show roughly 86,000 delta-chain clones, roughly 1.4% seen once. What was sequenced was gamma-delta T cells from blood. Receptor source: a pool of human donors (malaria-infected and uninfected, not separated).

This clone was observed a handful of times. TCRdb assigns this DNA the protein of a much larger clone, which departs from its translation at residue 11; this likely reflects a read error, and the protein shown comes from translating the DNA. The chain links TRDV1 to TRDJ1; TRDD3 agrees at 9 bases. J was trimmed by 2 bases and V by 5 bases; bases with no gene match: 24. Germline CDR1 TSWWSYY, CDR2 QGS. The CDR3 runs to 21 residues. In DNA form, the CDR3 reads TGTGCTCTTGGGTCTCTCCCCCCAACATACTTGGGGATACGCGGGACCGATAAACTCATCTTT. As protein: CALGSLPPTYLGIRGTDKLIF.

This clone occurred a few times. The protein that TCRdb holds for this DNA derives from a much larger clone and differs from the translated DNA at residue 4, which likely indicates a read error; the protein shown here is translated from the DNA. This chain joins TRDV1 and TRDJ1, with TRDD3 identical over 7 bases. In the absence of a J gene in TCRdb, the DNA was matched to germline to assign it here. This CDR3 has 16 residues. Germline CDR1 TSWWSYY, CDR2 QGS. V lost 8 bases, J lost 1 base, and 13 bases stayed unmatched. The CDR3 nucleotides read TGTGCTCTTAGGGGAGAGGGATACTCCTGCACCGATAAACTCATCTTT. Protein product: CALRGEGYSCTDKLIF.

In regard to this clone: This DNA translates differently at residue 5 from the TCRdb protein, which is that of a much larger clone; a read error is likely, and the protein shown is the DNA's own translation. CDR3 loop: CACDILTGGYPDRMTDKLIF. CDR3 in DNA: TGTGCCTGTGACATCCTTACTGGGGGATACCCCGACAGAATGACCGATAAACTCATCTTT. The chain links TRDV2 to TRDJ1, with TRDD3 matching over 12 bases. The J gene was missing in TCRdb and was found by matching the end of the DNA to germline. CDR1 GEAIGNYY and CDR2 EKD come from the germline V gene. The CDR3 length is 20 residues. The junction had 17 bases not matched to a gene; V was cut back by 2 bases and J by 2 bases.

In this sample, this clone turned up a few times. The protein given by TCRdb reflects a much larger clone and differs at residue 4 from this DNA's translation, likely from a read error; the protein shown is the DNA's translation. This chain links TRDV1 with TRDJ1; 9 bases line up with TRDD3. Germline V gives CDR1 TSWWSYY, CDR2 QGS. The CDR3 extends over 22 amino acids. The CDR3 nucleotides are TGTGCTCTTTGGGAACTTTCTTACCCCAAACTACTGGGGGACCCTAGGGTCGATAAACTCATCTTT. It codes for CALWELSYPKLLGDPRVDKLIF.

Of note for this clone: TCRdb shows a much larger clone's protein in place of this DNA's translation, and the two differ at residue 6, likely through a read error; the protein shown is translated from the DNA. The chain recombines TRDV2 with TRDJ1; TRDD3 aligns across 7 bases. Germline matching of the DNA provided the J gene here, since TCRdb leaves it blank. This CDR3 is built from 15 residues. The V gene end was trimmed by 3 bases and the J gene end by 2 bases; junction bases not matched to a gene: 8. Germline V gene data show CDR1 as GEAIGNYY and CDR2 as EKD. CDR3 loop: CACDLPGDGTDKLIF. CDR3 nucleotide sequence: TGTGCCTGTGACCTCCCGGGGGATGGGACCGATAAACTCATCTTT.

This clone was detected only a few times. TCRdb has a much larger clone's protein, which differs at residue 8 from the translation of this DNA, likely because of a read error; what is shown is the protein translated from the DNA. The chain is built from TRDV1 and TRDJ1; D is unclear. TCRdb gives no J gene; it was assigned here by matching the DNA to germline. V gave up 2 bases and J gave up 3 bases, with 10 bases separating them. Germline CDR1 is TSWWSYY and CDR2 is QGS. The CDR3 length is 14 residues. The CDR3 nucleotides read TGTGCTCTTGGGGAATGGTTTGACGCCGATAAACTCATCTTT. It yields the protein CALGEWFDADKLIF.

This clone turned up a few times. TCRdb lists the protein of a much larger clone for this DNA, which differs at residue 15, so this is likely a read error; the protein given here is translated from the DNA itself. The V gene is TRDV1, the J gene TRDJ1, with no clear D. The J gene is absent in TCRdb and was assigned here via DNA matching to germline. Germline CDR1 reads TSWWSYY; CDR2 reads QGS. This CDR3 contains 18 residues. In DNA form, the CDR3 reads TGTGCTCTTGGGGAACGAGGGAGTTCCGTGCAATGCACCGATAGACTCATCTTT. It translates to CALGERGSSVQCTDRLIF.

On this clone: The TCRdb protein comes from a much larger clone and disagrees with this DNA's translation at residue 18, likely due to a read error; the protein given here is derived from the DNA. DNA for the CDR3: TGTGCTCTTGGGGAACTACTGGGGGATATTCTTCCCCGGACTTTCGAGTACGCCGATAAACTCATCTTT. This encodes CALGELLGDILPRTFEYADKLIF. The chain recombines TRDV1 with TRDJ1; 11 bases are shared with TRDD3. The J gene comes from matching the DNA to germline here; TCRdb lacks it. This CDR3 is built from 23 residues. The ends lost 0 bases at V and 3 bases at J; junction bases unmatched: 24. Germline V gene data show CDR1 as TSWWSYY and CDR2 as QGS.

This clone was detected only a few times. One base separates it from a far larger clone, so it is likely a read error. This sample includes further DNA sequences coding for the same CDR3. CDR3 in DNA: TGTGCCTGTGACACCGTGGGGGATCCCCCTCGGAGGAGAACCGATAAACTCATCTTT. As protein: CACDTVGDPPRRRTDKLIF. The chain carries TRDV2 and TRDJ1; 8 bases align to TRDD3. Because TCRdb records no J gene, it was assigned here through a match of the DNA to germline. This CDR3 spans 19 amino acids. Unmatched junction bases numbered 16, after V lost 0 bases and J lost 2 bases. Germline V gene sequence: CDR1 GEAIGNYY, CDR2 EKD.

This clone was seen ten or more times. The chain employs TRDV1 and TRDJ1, with D tentatively TRDD3 (6 bases). V lost 4 bases and J lost 0, with 9 bases in between. CDR1 is TSWWSYY and CDR2 is QGS in the germline V gene. The CDR3 spans 14 residues. Here the CDR3 DNA reads TGTGCTCTTGGGGGTTGGGGGTACACCGATAAACTCATCTTT. Translated, it gives CALGGWGYTDKLIF.

With regard to this clone: This sequence is one base from a far larger clone and is likely a read error. This same CDR3 is encoded by further DNA sequences in the sample. The chain couples TRDV1 to TRDJ1, with D tentatively TRDD3 (5 bases). This CDR3 is built from 14 residues. Per the germline V gene, CDR1 is TSWWSYY and CDR2 is QGS. The CDR3 DNA is TGTGCGCTTGGGGAACCGGATCCTTTGCTGAAACTCATCTTT. Its translation: CALGEPDPLLKLIF.

This clone was detected a few times. The protein TCRdb lists belongs to a much larger clone and differs from this DNA's translation at residue 14, which points to a read error; the protein shown is made from the DNA. The chain employs TRDV1 and TRDJ1; 13 bases align to TRDD3. The J gene was not available in TCRdb and was assigned here by matching the DNA to germline segments. The CDR3 is 19 residues long. From germline, CDR1 is TSWWSYY and CDR2 QGS. The ends lost 4 bases at V and 3 bases at J; junction bases unmatched: 14. CDR3 protein: CALGGLPTGGYADADKLIF. In nucleotides, the CDR3 is TGTGCTCTTGGGGGTCTTCCTACTGGGGGATACGCCGACGCCGATAAACTCATCTTT.

This clone turned up a few times. A far larger clone lies a single base away; this is likely a read error. This chain links TRDV1 with TRDJ1; 9 positions agree with TRDD3. Germline matching of the DNA provided the J gene here, since TCRdb leaves it blank. The CDR3 has 17 amino acids. CDR1 and CDR2 from the germline V gene are TSWWSYY and QGS. Trimming at V came to 3 bases and at J to 5 bases, leaving 13 bases not matched to a gene. CDR3 nucleotide sequence: TGTGCTCTTGGGGAGCCGTTCGAGCTGGGGGATTCAGATAAACTCATCTTT. Translation: CALGEPFELGDSDKLIF.

This clone came up a few times. This DNA's translation and the protein TCRdb lists, from a much larger clone, do not match at residue 13, likely due to a read error; the protein shown is translated from the DNA. V is TRDV1 and J is TRDJ1, with TRDD3 matching 11 bases. The CDR3 runs to 22 residues. V was clipped by 1 base and J by 8 bases; unmatched bases: 27. Per germline, CDR1 TSWWSYY and CDR2 QGS. CDR3 bases: TGTGCTCTTGGGGAACGTGGTACTGGGGGATATGGGCCGAATGGTTGTCCGATGAAACTCATCTTT. Protein: CALGERGTGGYGPNGCPMKLIF.

With regard to this clone: The likely explanation is a read error, given a far larger clone one base away. The sample contains more than one DNA sequence encoding this CDR3. The V and J genes are TRDV2 and TRDJ1, with D uncertain. The J gene was missing in TCRdb and was found by matching the end of the DNA to germline. In germline, CDR1 is GEAIGNYY, CDR2 EKD. The CDR3 runs to 16 residues. CDR3 nucleotide sequence: TGCGCCTGTGACCCAGTTAGTGACGGCAACACCGATAAACTCATCTTT. Translation: CACDPVSDGNTDKLIF.

This clone was seen a handful of times. A far larger clone is only one base removed, so a read error is likely. The identical CDR3 is also encoded by other nucleotide sequences in the sample. The chain employs TRDV2 and TRDJ1; 7 nucleotides agree with TRDD3. The CDR3 sequence is 12 residues long. The germline V gene encodes CDR1 GEAIGNYY and CDR2 EKD. The CDR3 sequence: CAWHALGDKLIF. CDR3 sequence (DNA): TGCGCCTGGCATGCACTGGGGGATAAACTCATCTTT.

This clone was seen a few times. TCRdb's listed protein matches a much larger clone and diverges from this DNA's translation at residue 8, likely through a read error; the protein shown comes from the DNA. The chain combines TRDV1 with TRDJ1, with D unclear. The CDR3 sequence is 18 residues long. Germline CDR1 TSWWSYY, CDR2 QGS. The V end was cut by 3 bases, the J end by 0 bases, with 20 bases between. The CDR3 DNA reads as TGTGCTCTTGGGGATCTCACTGCGAGGCTGGTTTACACCGATAAACTCATCTTT. Its translation: CALGDLTARLVYTDKLIF.

Concerning this clone: This DNA's translation differs at residue 10 from TCRdb's protein, which comes from a much larger clone; a read error is likely, and the protein shown is translated from the DNA. This chain links TRDV2 with TRDJ1; 11 nucleotides match TRDD3. The J gene, not given by TCRdb, was assigned here from a germline match of the nucleotide sequence. Germline V CDR1 and CDR2: GEAIGNYY, EKD. This CDR3 contains 17 residues. V was pared by 3 bases and J by 0 bases, with 8 bases of the junction left unmatched. CDR3 nucleotide sequence: TGTGCCTGTGACTCCTTACTGGGGGATAGGAACACCGATAAACTCATCTTT. Protein sequence: CACDSLLGDRNTDKLIF.

The sample holds many counts of this clone. A far larger clone is off by one base, so a read error is likely. Other DNA sequences in this specimen translate into the identical CDR3. The chain is built from TRDV3 and TRDJ1; tentatively, D is TRDD3 (5 bases). The CDR3 totals 13 residues. From germline, CDR1 is TVYSNPD and CDR2 GDNSRS (reference sequence). This chain's CDR3 is CAFLAPGTDKLIF. In nucleotides, the CDR3 is TGTGCCTTCCTAGCCCCTGGGACCGATAAACTCATCTTC.

This clone was counted at least ten times. A much bigger clone sits one base away, suggesting this may be a read error. This same CDR3 is encoded by further DNA sequences in the sample. The V gene is TRDV3, the J gene TRDJ1; D is unresolved. The CDR3 consists of 17 residues. V lost 2 bases to trimming and J lost 4 bases, with 26 bases between them. CDR1 is TVYSNPD, CDR2 GDNSRS, per germline (reference sequence). The CDR3 DNA is TGTGCCTTTCTCTCCTCCCACCGGACCGGGAGCGGCGATAAACTCATCTTT. It yields the protein CAFLSSHRTGSGDKLIF.

As for this clone: A much bigger clone sits one base away, suggesting this may be a read error. The chain carries TRDV2 and TRDJ3; the D gene is possibly TRDD3 (6 bases). CDR3 size: 18 residues. In germline, CDR1 is GEAIGNYY, CDR2 EKD. Here the CDR3 DNA reads TGTGCCTGTGACACTGCTGGGGCTTACTCCTGGGACACCCGACAGACGTTTTTC. Amino acid sequence: CACDTAGAYSWDTRQTFF.

Worth noting for this clone: Translating this DNA gives a protein that differs at residue 5 from the TCRdb one, which belongs to a much larger clone; a read error is likely, and the protein shown is this translation. V gene TRDV1 combines with J gene TRDJ1; the D gene is possibly TRDD3 (5 bases). The germline CDR1 and CDR2 sequences are TSWWSYY and QGS. V was shortened by 4 bases and J by 0 bases, with 18 bases between the two germline ends. The CDR3 is made up of 17 amino acids. CDR3 amino acids: CALGGPPHWPNTDKLIF. In DNA, the CDR3 is TGTGCTCTTGGGGGACCGCCACACTGGCCCAACACCGATAAACTCATCTTT.

This clone has just a few counts. A far more abundant clone sits one base away, making this likely a read error. Other DNA sequences of this sample code for an identical CDR3. The chain employs TRDV1 and TRDJ1; D perhaps matches TRDD3 (6 bases). Here the J gene was assigned by germline matching of the DNA, as TCRdb has none. The CDR3 consists of 21 residues. Germline CDR1 reads TSWWSYY; CDR2 reads QGS. V was pared by 1 base and J by 0 bases, with 27 bases between. CDR3 nucleotides: TGTGCTCTTGGGGAACCGGTCCTAACGCCCCCCTGGGGACCTTACACCGATAAACTCATCTTT. This codes for CALGEPVLTPPWGPYTDKLIF.